This T cell receptor (beta chain) comes out of a study of post-analysis software for immune sequencing data. Study context: There were relapsing-remitting, secondary progressive and progressive-relapsing multiple sclerosis among the disease courses included. Notes on the study in general: The study found significantly lower normalized Chao1 diversity in multiple sclerosis patients than in controls. Samples prepared in the same batch strongly co-clustered by F measure.

In the case of this clonotype: The antigen is undetermined.

Unique molecular identifiers were built into the TCR beta cDNA libraries. A population of roughly 0.85 to 11 million T cells gave rise to approximately 530,000 cDNA molecules. TCRdb recomputed calls from the PCR reads with MiXCR, one row per CDR3 protein. The sample consists of roughly 870,000 distinct CDR3 sequences, roughly 58% of them appearing once. The TCR sequence derives from a girl aged 5-17 years with multiple sclerosis. The specimen sequenced was blood.

The CDR3 loop is CASSLWDLNEQFF. The CDR3 DNA reads TGTGCCAGCAGCTTGTGGGACTTGAATGAGCAGTTCTTC. The V call is TRBV5-5, the J call TRBJ2-1; D perhaps matches TRBD2 (6 bases). Germline V CDR1 and CDR2: SGHKS, YYEKEE (reference sequence). Trimming cost V 1 base and J 7 bases, with 9 bases left between them. The CDR3 covers 13 residues. Combining the CDR3 with reference TRBV5-5 and TRBJ2-1 gives the whole variable domain DAGVTQSPTHLIKTRGQQVTLRCSPISGHKSVSWYQQVLGQGPQFIFQYYEKEERGRGNFPDRFSARQFPNYSSELNVNALLLGDSALYLCASSLWDLNEQFFGPGTRLTVL.